This T cell receptor (beta chain) comes out of a study of shared clonotypes between healthy human individuals. The germline CDR1 and CDR2 sequences are MDHEN and SYDVKM. The V gene lost 5 bases and the J gene lost 0 bases, with 11 bases spanning the gap. The CDR3 spans 15 residues. To note about this clone: Its antigen is not known.

Positive CCR7 selection of CD45RO-negative cells yielded the naive CD8 cells, and terminally differentiated effector memory CD45RA+ cells were excluded. Study results and caveats: Depth of sequencing was expected to influence donor clonotype sharing.

Sorted-subset replicate PCR reactions were performed with approximately 180 ng DNA, corresponding to 30,000 or so T cell genomes. Sequencing used immunoSEQ multiplex PCR; TCRdb keeps in-frame clones, though not all of them. The table has nearly 2 million clones, just under 95% seen once; the top ten hold more than 0.9%. The chain has TRBV28 and TRBJ1-3, with D maybe TRBD1 (6 bases). This clonotype originated in a man in his late teens or twenties in good health. Sequenced: naive CD8+ T cells sorted from blood. The CDR3 here is CASSSGTSSGNTIYF. The CDR3 coding sequence is TGTGCCAGCAGTAGCGGGACAAGCTCTGGAAACACCATATATTTT. The full variable domain, its missing parts supplied by reference TRBV28 and TRBJ1-3, is DVKVTQSSRYLVKRTGEKVFLECVQDMDHENMFWYRQDPGLGLRLIYFSYDVKMKEKGDIPEGYSVSREKKERFSLILESASTNQTSMYLCASSSGTSSGNTIYFGEGSWLTVV.